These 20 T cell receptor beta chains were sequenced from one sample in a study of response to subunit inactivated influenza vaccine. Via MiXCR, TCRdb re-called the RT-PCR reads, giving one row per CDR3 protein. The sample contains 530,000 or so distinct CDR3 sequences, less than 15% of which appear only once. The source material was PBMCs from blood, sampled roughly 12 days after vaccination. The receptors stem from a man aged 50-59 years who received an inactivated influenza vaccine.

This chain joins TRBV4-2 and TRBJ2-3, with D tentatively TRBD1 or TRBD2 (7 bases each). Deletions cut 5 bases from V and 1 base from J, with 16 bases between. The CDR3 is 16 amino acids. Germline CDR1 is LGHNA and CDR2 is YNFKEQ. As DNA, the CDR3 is TGTGCCAGCAGCAACGGGCAGGGGGGGGGCACAGATACGCAGTATTTT. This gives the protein CASSNGQGGGTDTQYF.

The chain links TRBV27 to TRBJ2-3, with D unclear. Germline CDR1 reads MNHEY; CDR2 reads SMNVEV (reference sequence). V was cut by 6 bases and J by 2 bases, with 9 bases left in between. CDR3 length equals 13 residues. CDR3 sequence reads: CASRRLYTDTQYF. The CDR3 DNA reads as TGTGCCAGCAGACGTCTATACACAGATACGCAGTATTTT.

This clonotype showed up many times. The CDR3 DNA sequence: TGCAGTGCTAGAGATTGGACAGGCGTAGAGACCCAGTACTTC. Translating gives CSARDWTGVETQYF. This chain connects TRBV20-1 to TRBJ2-5; 7 nucleotides line up with TRBD1. Trimming removed 0 bases from V and 4 bases from J; junction bases left unmatched: 5. Germline CDR1 and CDR2: DFQATT and SNEGSKA (reference sequence). The CDR3 runs 14 residues.

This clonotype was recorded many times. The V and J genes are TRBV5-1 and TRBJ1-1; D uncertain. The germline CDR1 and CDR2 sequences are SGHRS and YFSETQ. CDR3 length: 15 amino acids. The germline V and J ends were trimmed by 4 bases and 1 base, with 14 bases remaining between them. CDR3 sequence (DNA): TGCGCCAGCAGCCCGGCTGGCTCCCGGAACACTGAAGCTTTCTTT. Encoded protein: CASSPAGSRNTEAFF.

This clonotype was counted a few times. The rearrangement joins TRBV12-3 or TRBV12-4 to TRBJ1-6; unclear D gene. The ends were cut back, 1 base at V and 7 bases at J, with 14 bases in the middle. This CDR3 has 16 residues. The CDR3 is CASSLGSVYSNSPLHF. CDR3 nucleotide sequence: TGTGCCAGCAGTTTAGGGTCCGTGTACAGCAATTCACCCCTCCACTTT.

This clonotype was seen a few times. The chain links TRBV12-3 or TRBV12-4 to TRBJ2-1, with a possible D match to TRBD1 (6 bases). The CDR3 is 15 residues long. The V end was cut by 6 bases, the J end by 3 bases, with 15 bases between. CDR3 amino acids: CASSPDSLVYNEQFF. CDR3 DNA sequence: TGTGCCAGCAGCCCGGACAGCCTGGTCTACAATGAGCAGTTCTTC.

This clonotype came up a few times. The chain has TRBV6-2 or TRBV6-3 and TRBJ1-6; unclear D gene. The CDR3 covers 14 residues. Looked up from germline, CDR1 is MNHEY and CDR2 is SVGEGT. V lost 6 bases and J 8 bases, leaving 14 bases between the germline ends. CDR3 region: CASSHGERDSPLHF. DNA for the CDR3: TGTGCCAGCAGCCACGGAGAGAGGGATTCACCCCTCCACTTT.

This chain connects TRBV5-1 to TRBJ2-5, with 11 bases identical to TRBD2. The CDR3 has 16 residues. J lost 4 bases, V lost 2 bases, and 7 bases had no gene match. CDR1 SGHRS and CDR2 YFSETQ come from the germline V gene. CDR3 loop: CASSLFTSGSRETQYF. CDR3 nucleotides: TGCGCCAGCAGCTTATTTACTAGCGGGAGTCGAGAGACCCAGTACTTC.

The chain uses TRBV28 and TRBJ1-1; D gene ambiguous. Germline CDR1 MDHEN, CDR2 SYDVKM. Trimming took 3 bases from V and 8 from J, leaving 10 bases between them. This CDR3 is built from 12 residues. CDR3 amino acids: CASSFGLGEAFF. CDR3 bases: TGTGCCAGCAGTTTTGGACTGGGGGAAGCTTTCTTT.

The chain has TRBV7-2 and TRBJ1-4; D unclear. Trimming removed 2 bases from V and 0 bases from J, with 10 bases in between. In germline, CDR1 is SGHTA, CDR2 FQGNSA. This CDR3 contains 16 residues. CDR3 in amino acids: CASSLLGGATNEKLFF. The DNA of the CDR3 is TGTGCCAGCAGCTTACTGGGCGGGGCAACTAATGAAAAACTGTTTTTT.

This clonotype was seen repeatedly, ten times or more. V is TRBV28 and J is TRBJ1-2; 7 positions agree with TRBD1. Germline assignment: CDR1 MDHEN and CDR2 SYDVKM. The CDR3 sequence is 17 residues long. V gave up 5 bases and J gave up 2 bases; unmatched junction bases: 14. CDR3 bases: TGTGCCAGCAGTCCCCCGACAGGGTCGTCGGGCAACTATGGCTACACCTTC. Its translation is CASSPPTGSSGNYGYTF.

This CDR3 reads CASRRAGVREQYF. The CDR3 DNA follows: TGTGCCAGCAGAAGGGCAGGCGTCCGGGAGCAGTACTTC. The chain recombines TRBV12-3 or TRBV12-4 with TRBJ2-7, with D unclear. The CDR3 totals 13 residues. V gave up 6 bases and J gave up 7 bases, with 16 bases separating them.

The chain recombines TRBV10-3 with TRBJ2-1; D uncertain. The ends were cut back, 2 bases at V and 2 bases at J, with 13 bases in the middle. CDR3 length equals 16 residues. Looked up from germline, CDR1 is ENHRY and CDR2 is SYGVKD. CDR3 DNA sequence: TGTGCCATCAGTGAGACCTGGACCAGCCCCTACAATGAGCAGTTCTTC. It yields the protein CAISETWTSPYNEQFF.

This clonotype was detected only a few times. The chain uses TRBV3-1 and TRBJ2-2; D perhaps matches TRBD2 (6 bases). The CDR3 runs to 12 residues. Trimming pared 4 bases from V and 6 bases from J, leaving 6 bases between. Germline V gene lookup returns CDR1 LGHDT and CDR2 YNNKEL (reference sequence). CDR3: CASSRRAGELFF. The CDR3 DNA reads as TGTGCCAGCAGCCGGAGGGCCGGGGAGCTGTTTTTT.

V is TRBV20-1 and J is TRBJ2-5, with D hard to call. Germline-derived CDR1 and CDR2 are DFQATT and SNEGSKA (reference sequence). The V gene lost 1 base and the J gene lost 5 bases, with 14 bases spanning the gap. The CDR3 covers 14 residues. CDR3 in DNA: TGCAGTGCTAGAGGGATTTTGGTTCCCGAGACCCAGTACTTC. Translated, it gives CSARGILVPETQYF.

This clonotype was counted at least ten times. The CDR3 loop is CASSPEFYEQYF. Here the CDR3 DNA reads TGTGCCAGCTCACCCGAGTTCTACGAGCAGTACTTC. V usage is TRBV18 and J usage is TRBJ2-7; D call uncertain. The V gene lost 3 bases and the J gene lost 3 bases, with 6 bases spanning the gap. CDR3 length equals 12 residues. The germline gives CDR1 KGHSH, CDR2 LQKENI.

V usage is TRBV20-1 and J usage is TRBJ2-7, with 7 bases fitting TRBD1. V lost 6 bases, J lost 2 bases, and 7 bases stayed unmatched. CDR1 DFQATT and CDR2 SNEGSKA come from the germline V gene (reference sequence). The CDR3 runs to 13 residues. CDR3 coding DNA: TGCAGTGCCTTACAGGGGACCGCCTACGAGCAGTACTTC. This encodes CSALQGTAYEQYF.

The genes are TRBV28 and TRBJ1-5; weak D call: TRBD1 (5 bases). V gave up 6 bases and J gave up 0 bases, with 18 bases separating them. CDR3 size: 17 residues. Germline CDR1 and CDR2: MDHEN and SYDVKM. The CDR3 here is CASSGGGIILSNQPQHF. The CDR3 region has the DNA TGTGCCAGCAGCGGCGGGGGGATAATCCTTAGCAATCAGCCCCAGCATTTT.

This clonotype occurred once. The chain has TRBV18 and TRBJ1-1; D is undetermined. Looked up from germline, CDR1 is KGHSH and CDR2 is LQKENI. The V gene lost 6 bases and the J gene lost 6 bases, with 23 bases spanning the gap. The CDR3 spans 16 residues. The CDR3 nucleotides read TGTGCCAGCTCCCCTGCTCGGGGTATTGGGAATTCTGAAGCTTTCTTT. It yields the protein CASSPARGIGNSEAFF.

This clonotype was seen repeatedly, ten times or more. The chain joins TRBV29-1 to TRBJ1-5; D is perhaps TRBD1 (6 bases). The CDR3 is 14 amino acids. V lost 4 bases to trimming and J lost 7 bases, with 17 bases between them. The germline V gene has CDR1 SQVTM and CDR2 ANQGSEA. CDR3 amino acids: CSVGSGGERQPQHF. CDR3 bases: TGCAGCGTTGGGTCGGGGGGCGAAAGACAGCCCCAGCATTTT.